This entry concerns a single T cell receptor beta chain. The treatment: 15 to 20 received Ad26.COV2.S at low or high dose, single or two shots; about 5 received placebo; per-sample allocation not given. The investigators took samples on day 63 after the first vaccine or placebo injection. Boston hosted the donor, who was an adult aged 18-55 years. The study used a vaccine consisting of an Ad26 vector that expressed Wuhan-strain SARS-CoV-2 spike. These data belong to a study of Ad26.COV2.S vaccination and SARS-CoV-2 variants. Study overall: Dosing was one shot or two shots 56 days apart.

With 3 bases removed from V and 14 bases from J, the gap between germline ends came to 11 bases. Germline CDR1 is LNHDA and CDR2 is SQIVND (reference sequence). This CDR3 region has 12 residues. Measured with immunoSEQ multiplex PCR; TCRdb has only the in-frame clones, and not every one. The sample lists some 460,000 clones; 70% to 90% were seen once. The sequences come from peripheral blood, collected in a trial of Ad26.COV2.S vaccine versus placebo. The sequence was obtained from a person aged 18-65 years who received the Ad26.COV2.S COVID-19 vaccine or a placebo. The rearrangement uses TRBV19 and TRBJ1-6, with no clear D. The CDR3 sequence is CASSIGRATLHF. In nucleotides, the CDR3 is TGTGCCAGTAGTATCGGCCGCGCGACCCTCCACTTT.